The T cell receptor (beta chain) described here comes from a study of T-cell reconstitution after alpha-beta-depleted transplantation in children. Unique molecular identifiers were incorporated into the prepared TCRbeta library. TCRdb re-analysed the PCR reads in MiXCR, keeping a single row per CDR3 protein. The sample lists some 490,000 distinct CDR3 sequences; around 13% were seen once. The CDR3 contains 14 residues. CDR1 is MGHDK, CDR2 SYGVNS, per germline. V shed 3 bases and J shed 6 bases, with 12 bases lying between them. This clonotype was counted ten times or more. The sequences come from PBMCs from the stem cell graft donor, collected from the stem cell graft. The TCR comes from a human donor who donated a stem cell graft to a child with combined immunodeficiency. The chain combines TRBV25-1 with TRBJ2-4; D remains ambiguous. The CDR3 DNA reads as TGTGCCAGCAGTGATACCGTGCGTGGAAACATTCAGTACTTC. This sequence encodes CASSDTVRGNIQYF.